Listed below are T cell receptor beta chains from one sample, sequenced in a study of T cell responses to AZD1222 COVID-19 vaccine. TCRdb keeps only in-frame clones here, not all; method: immunoSEQ multiplex PCR. Seen here are about 120,000 clones, more than 80% observed once, and the top ten hold roughly 5.7%. The sample in question was peripheral blood, obtained on day 0 of AZD1222 vaccination. These receptors all come from an adult in good health. The CDR3 runs from the conserved cysteine through the conserved F or W. The D gene is left open where the match is weak. Size is omitted from some rows. Given values are once, few, many or a class for expanded clones.

cdr3_length,j_call,v_call,clone_size,d_call,cdr3_nt,cdr3_aa
13,TRBJ2-7,TRBV6-5,.,.,TGTGCCAGCAGGGCAGGACGGTTCTACGAGCAGTACTTC,CASRAGRFYEQYF
14,TRBJ1-4,TRBV19,.,.,TGTGCCAGTAGTCCCGGATTCCCAGCCCGCCGGCTGTTTTTT,CASSPGFPARRLFF
14,TRBJ2-1,TRBV18,.,TRBD1,TGTGCCAGCTCCTCTCCGACAGGGAACAATGAGCAGTTCTTC,CASSSPTGNNEQFF
15,TRBJ2-7,TRBV30,.,TRBD1,TGTGCCTGGAGTAACAGGGGGGTTTTAAGGGTCGAGCAGTACTTC,CAWSNRGVLRVEQYF
13,TRBJ1-5,TRBV29-1,.,TRBD1,TGCAGCGTCTCCAGGGGGGTCGATCAGCCCCAGCATTTT,CSVSRGVDQPQHF
16,TRBJ1-3,TRBV9,.,TRBD1,TGTGCCAGCAGCGAGCCCGAGGGGGCCAGTGGAAACACCATATATTTT,CASSEPEGASGNTIYF
15,TRBJ1-4,TRBV5-1,.,.,TGCGCCAGCAGCCTCCAGGGCAGATCGGCTGAAAAACTGTTTTTT,CASSLQGRSAEKLFF
13,TRBJ2-1,TRBV30,.,.,TGTGCCTGGAGTGTCGGGACCTCTAATGAGCAGTTCTTC,CAWSVGTSNEQFF
18,TRBJ2-6,TRBV14,.,TRBD1,TGTGCCAGCAGCCGGGACAGGGGCTCTCTCTCTGGGGCCAACGTCCTGACTTTC,CASSRDRGSLSGANVLTF
15,TRBJ2-5,TRBV9,.,.,TGTGCCAGCAGCGTAGGCGCGGGACACCAAGAGACCCAGTACTTC,CASSVGAGHQETQYF
17,TRBJ2-1,TRBV27,once,.,TGTGCCAGCAGTTTTATAGTGGGGGATGCGCCCTACAATGAGCAGTTCTTC,CASSFIVGDAPYNEQFF
15,TRBJ1-1,TRBV5-1,.,.,TGCGCCAGCACCTTGGTGGGGGGCGCGAACACTGAAGCTTTCTTT,CASTLVGGANTEAFF
15,TRBJ1-6,TRBV5-6,.,.,TGTGCCAGCAGCTTCCGGGGATCCTATAATTCACCCCTCCACTTT,CASSFRGSYNSPLHF
16,TRBJ2-5,TRBV7-9,.,.,TGTGCCAGCAGCTCCGGCCAGGTAGTGGTGAGAGAGACCCAGTACTTC,CASSSGQVVVRETQYF
14,TRBJ1-2,TRBV19,.,.,TGTGCCAGTACCGTGCATGGAACAGGGAATGGCTACACCTTC,CASTVHGTGNGYTF
13,TRBJ1-4,TRBV7-8,.,.,TGTGCCTTCTCTCCCCGGGGTAATGAAAAACTGTTTTTT,CAFSPRGNEKLFF
11,TRBJ1-1,TRBV7-2,.,.,TGTGCCAGCGCCTGGCACACTGAAGCTTTCTTT,CASAWHTEAFF
17,TRBJ2-5,TRBV3-1/TRBV3-2,.,TRBD2,TGTGCCAGCAGCCCCTTCGAGGCTAGCGGGAGCGGAGAGACCCAGTACTTC,CASSPFEASGSGETQYF
11,TRBJ2-7,TRBV7-9,.,.,TGTGCCAGCAGGGCAGGTTACGAGCAGTACTTC,CASRAGYEQYF
13,TRBJ2-3,TRBV5-1,.,.,TGCGCCAGCAGCCCGGCCGCGAAAGATACGCAGTATTTT,CASSPAAKDTQYF
13,TRBJ1-2,TRBV5-1,.,.,TGCGCCAGCAATACCGGGGCGGACTATGGCTACACCTTC,CASNTGADYGYTF
18,TRBJ1-1,TRBV11-2,few,.,TGTGCCAGCAGCTCCCTTAGGGGGGGTCCCCCAGGGAGGACTGAAGCTTTCTTT,CASSSLRGGPPGRTEAFF
13,TRBJ1-1,TRBV19,once,TRBD1,TGTGCCAGTATCAAGACAGGGGTGACTGAAGCTTTCTTT,CASIKTGVTEAFF
13,TRBJ2-1,TRBV6-5,.,TRBD1,TGTGCCAGCAGTTACCGTGGGACAGGGCGGCAGTTCTTC,CASSYRGTGRQFF
12,TRBJ1-1,TRBV13,.,.,TGTGCCAGCGGGATTACACACACTGAAGCTTTCTTT,CASGITHTEAFF
11,TRBJ1-6,TRBV2,.,TRBD1,TGTGCCAGCAGAGGACAGGGCCCCCTCCACTTT,CASRGQGPLHF
12,TRBJ1-5,TRBV2,.,.,TGTGCCAGCACCAGAGCCGATCAGCCCCAGCATTTT,CASTRADQPQHF
14,TRBJ1-1,TRBV6-5,.,.,TGTGCCAGCAGAGGAACCTCTCCGAACACTGAAGCTTTCTTT,CASRGTSPNTEAFF
12,TRBJ2-7,TRBV29-1,few,.,TGCAGCGGGGAAGGGGTCTCCTACGAGCAGTACTTC,CSGEGVSYEQYF
16,TRBJ1-2,TRBV27,.,.,TGTGCCAGCAGTTTACTCCCACAAGCTATTACAGGGGGCTACACCTTC,CASSLLPQAITGGYTF
11,TRBJ2-2,TRBV2,.,.,TGTGCCAGCAGCTACACCGGGGAGCTGTTTTTT,CASSYTGELFF
15,TRBJ1-4,TRBV7-2,.,.,TGTGCCAGCAGCTTAGTTCCAGGCATGGGGGAAAAACTGTTTTTT,CASSLVPGMGEKLFF
13,TRBJ2-7,TRBV11-2,.,.,TGTGCCAGCAGCTTTTCCGGCTCCTACGAGCAGTACTTC,CASSFSGSYEQYF
12,TRBJ1-2,TRBV7-2,.,.,TGTGCCAGCAGCTTAGACCAGGGTGACTACACCTTC,CASSLDQGDYTF
17,TRBJ2-7,TRBV29-1,.,.,TGCAGCGTTGAAGGCCGGTTAGGAGAAGGTGGGGGCTACGAGCAGTACTTC,CSVEGRLGEGGGYEQYF
19,TRBJ2-7,TRBV3-1/TRBV3-2,.,TRBD1,TGTGCCAGCAGCCAAGGCGCCAGGGGGCGCCTGGACGTCTCCTACGAGCAGTACTTC,CASSQGARGRLDVSYEQYF
15,TRBJ1-4,TRBV3-1/TRBV3-2,.,.,TGTGCCAGCAGCCAGGTCCGTGGGACTAATGAAAAACTGTTTTTT,CASSQVRGTNEKLFF
13,TRBJ1-2,TRBV28,.,TRBD1,TGTGCCAGCAGCCCGACAGGGACCTATGGCTACACCTTC,CASSPTGTYGYTF
13,TRBJ2-6,TRBV6-5,.,.,TGTGCCACTGGGGCTTCCGGGGCCAACGTCCTGACTTTC,CATGASGANVLTF
16,TRBJ1-4,TRBV18,.,.,TGTGCCAGCTCACCCAACCGAGGGTCCGCTAATGAAAAACTGTTTTTT,CASSPNRGSANEKLFF
16,TRBJ1-1,TRBV7-9,.,.,TGTGCCAGCAGCTCTATGAGGGGGTGGATGAACACTGAAGCTTTCTTT,CASSSMRGWMNTEAFF
16,TRBJ1-2,TRBV19,.,.,TGTGCCAGTACCACGGGGGGGTCGCAGAGTAACTATGGCTACACCTTC,CASTTGGSQSNYGYTF
16,TRBJ1-4,TRBV7-8,.,TRBD1,TGTGCCAGCAGCTTTTCCGCGGGACAGCCGAATGAAAAACTGTTTTTT,CASSFSAGQPNEKLFF
13,TRBJ1-2,TRBV3-1/TRBV3-2,once,.,TGTGCCAGCAGCCAGGACACATTAGGTGGCTACACCTTC,CASSQDTLGGYTF
12,TRBJ1-1,TRBV6-4,.,.,TGTGCCAGCAGTGACTTGGCAGGGTATGCTTTCTTT,CASSDLAGYAFF
16,TRBJ1-1,TRBV5-1,.,.,TGCGCCAGCAGCCTGGCCCCCGGGACGTGGAACACTGAAGCTTTCTTT,CASSLAPGTWNTEAFF
17,TRBJ2-1,TRBV10-2,once,.,TGCGCCAGCAGTGAGGAAGCGTGGGGGCCCTCCTACAATGAGCAGTTCTTC,CASSEEAWGPSYNEQFF
14,TRBJ2-2,TRBV7-2,.,.,TGTGCCAGCAGCTCGGACGGCGTCCCCGGGGAGCTGTTTTTT,CASSSDGVPGELFF
16,TRBJ2-2,TRBV27,.,.,TGTGCCACCACCATAGGCGGGTATACGAACACCGGGGAGCTGTTTTTT,CATTIGGYTNTGELFF
14,TRBJ1-5,TRBV18,.,TRBD1,TGTGCCAGCTCACCCGGGACAGGTAATCAGCCCCAGCATTTT,CASSPGTGNQPQHF
16,TRBJ1-1,TRBV19,.,.,TGTGCCAGTAGTTGGCGGGCCTCCTTCATGAACACTGAAGCTTTCTTT,CASSWRASFMNTEAFF
14,TRBJ1-1,TRBV18,.,.,TGTGCCAGCTCACCACAGGGACCGAACACTGAAGCTTTCTTT,CASSPQGPNTEAFF
11,TRBJ2-7,TRBV21-1,.,.,TGTGCCAGCACTCTAGGGGGGGAGCAGTACTTC,CASTLGGEQYF
13,TRBJ2-1,TRBV24-1,.,.,TGTGCCACCAGTGAGCAACGAGGGGGAGGGCAGTTCTTC,CATSEQRGGGQFF
16,TRBJ2-2,TRBV10-1,once,TRBD1,TGCGCCAGCAGCTGGACAGGGTTCGCGAACACCGGGGAGCTGTTTTTT,CASSWTGFANTGELFF
16,TRBJ1-2,TRBV7-2,.,.,TGTGCCAGCAGCTTAGCTCTTCAATCGTGGGGGCATGGCTACACCTTC,CASSLALQSWGHGYTF
15,TRBJ1-3,TRBV28,.,.,TGTGCCAGCAGTTTACCCGGGACCTCTGGAAACACCATATATTTT,CASSLPGTSGNTIYF